This T cell receptor (beta chain) is drawn from a study of shared clonotypes between healthy human individuals (dated by TCRdb to the early 2020s). Regarding the complete study: A couple of women and a few men aged 18 to 49 years were included in the cohort. Per donor, leukapheresis produced somewhere between about 0.85 and 10 billion PBMCs. To increase sequencing depth and limit assay-specific biases, TCR repertoire library preparation and sequencing were carried out by different laboratories using diverse techniques. To estimate repertoire size and how much clonotypes are shared between individuals, the study performed deep sequencing of blood TCR repertoires from five healthy adults. For each donor, three plates each were used for CD4 naive and CD4 memory, two plates were used for CD8 naive, and one plate was used for CD8 memory. The full study reports these points: Pairwise subsampling led to the expectation that sequencing depth would affect the degree of clonotype sharing among donors. Because the study included a small number of donors, the genetic and exposure-history diversity represented was limited. Higher generation probabilities were observed for clonotypes shared by all four sorted-subset donors than for non-shared clonotypes. Only blood was sampled, and tissue TCR repertoires likely differ from those in blood. Even with the large sequencing depth, rarefaction of the sorted-subset datasets indicated that sequencing was incomplete. Naive subsets generally had larger estimated clonotype richness than memory subsets. Across a handful of donors, 5% to 6% of naive CD4, around 3.3% of naive CD8, 2% to 2.5% of memory CD4, and 0.4% to 0.45% of memory CD8 clonotypes were shared.

V gives up 3 bases and J gives up 1 base, and the segment between their germline ends measures 6 bases. From the cysteine through the phenylalanine, the CDR3 covers 14 amino acids. Only CDR3 DNA is held: 42 bases, read in frame from base 1. Based on the germline V gene, the CDR1 and CDR2 sequences are SGHAT and FQNNGV. Comments on this clone: No cognate antigen has been identified for it. Base quality data are lacking; no much larger clone is found one base away.

Using the deep immunoSEQ assay, TCR CDR3 regions were amplified from genomic DNA by multiplex PCR. For each cell subset, the extracted genomic DNA was distributed evenly across all wells of several immunoSEQ 96-well plates, and each plate served as one replicate. Each replicate PCR for sorted subsets received about 210 ng genomic DNA, equal to tens of thousands of T cell genomes. Purified libraries were quantified with a Qubit 3.0 fluorometer, sized on a Bioanalyzer 2100, and re-quantified with the KAPA Library Quantification kit. Every immunoSEQ 96-well plate was sequenced on a separate single-read 150-cycle Illumina NextSeq 550 flow cell. In the source study's methods: Because the immunoSEQ output held only junctional sequences and lacked quality scores, the filtering could not match the filtering applied to full-length reads. Sequences were annotated with PyIR, a Python wrapper for IgBLAST v1.9, and V/J genes and CDR3 were assigned using IMGT germline references. Any read was removed if the V/J assignment was weak (E-value above 1e-6), the CDR3 was missing, or the read contained stop codons, out-of-frame junctions, or ambiguous translated residues. A V3J clonotype was defined by an identical inferred V gene, J gene, and CDR3 amino acid sequence. Percentage overlap between repertoires was calculated by dividing the number of shared unique clonotypes by the size of the smaller repertoire. Three approaches were used to assess repertoire richness: RTK rarefaction, the Chao1 estimator, and Recon v2.1 estimates of unobserved clonotypes. OLGA was used to compute generation probabilities for all TCRbeta clonotypes that the gDNA method yielded from a handful of donors. TCRdb retrieved this table from immuneACCESS and kept in-frame rearrangements only. Not all clones are present; in checked studies, unresolved V genes account for under half, and no reason is known for the remainder. That table supplies the V and J calls and clone size; D and trimming were determined from the DNA. In all, the sample holds about 2.4 million clones, and approximately 92% of those were seen once. The ten largest make up more than 0.12% of the sample.

The donors were healthy, HIV-negative adults who had no recently reported acute infections or vaccinations. All donors were Caucasian adults living in Nashville, Tennessee, USA. Magnetic negative selection was used to enrich CD4+ T cells, after which naive cells were positively selected on CD45RA and the negative fraction became the memory subset. Blood was obtained by leukapheresis, after which PBMCs were separated by Ficoll-Histopaque density gradient centrifugation and cryopreserved in liquid nitrogen vapor phase. Analytical flow cytometry was used to check the purity and quantity of every magnetically sorted T cell population. Genomic DNA was isolated from each sorted fraction and quantified by UV absorbance on a Nanodrop 2000c.

The sequenced material came from naive CD4+ T cells sorted from blood. Interpreted using the paper, the cell subset or site label stands for: CD45RA+ positively selected. The chain uses TRBV11-2 and TRBJ2-2; 5 matching bases give a weak D call of TRBD2. This TCR was sampled from a young man in good health. The CDR3 protein sequence reads: CASSLDWNTGELFF. The DNA reads as follows: TGTGCCAGCAGCTTGGACTGGAACACCGGGGAGCTGTTTTTT.